Listed here is a single T cell receptor beta chain. It has no known antigen specificity. Per-base qualities were not stored, and no clone one base away is much larger. Every donor in the study was a healthy Caucasian. The twin cohort consisted of three pairs of female monozygotic twins, all aged roughly 18 to 30 years. RNA for TCR libraries was isolated from peripheral blood mononuclear cells. This entry comes from a study of identical twins (dated by TCRdb to between 2015 and 2016). About the study as a whole: The study deep-sequenced TCR alpha and beta repertoires from monozygotic twins, unrelated adults of various ages and cord blood to test whether fetal clonotypes persist. To rule out contamination, replicate twin experiments were performed at different times with different library preparation protocols.

Inclusive of the bounding cysteine and phenylalanine, the CDR3 is 15 residues long. Only the CDR3 DNA stays, 45 bases, in frame from base 1. The germline V gene (reference sequence) gives CDR1 as MNHEY and CDR2 as SMNVEV. V and J lose 5 bases and 0 bases, and a span of 14 bases separates them. The library was built by means of 5' RACE. The instrument given in TCRdb is Illumina HiSeq 2000. Template switching added a universal primer binding site, and the final cDNA carried a unique molecular identifier that allowed TCR cDNA molecules to be counted accurately. Specific primers in the conserved constant-segment region were used to synthesize first-strand cDNA for the TCR alpha and beta chains. To control for contamination, each cDNA library was double barcoded with a SMART-Mk sample barcode plus Illumina barcodes. Two successive PCR steps introduced TruSeq adapter sequences along with Illumina sample barcodes. The TCR alpha and beta cDNA libraries were sequenced on the Illumina HiSeq platform using custom primers. Per the authors' processing: Unique molecular identifiers were extracted from raw reads with MiGEC, and CDR3 positions were determined with MiXCR. For each individual, recombination models were inferred using an EM algorithm with the repgenHMM and IGoR tools. Shared clonotypes were analyzed with the tcR package in R, and sharing was normalized by the product of cloneset sizes. To study raw recombination without the effects of thymic and clonal selection, out-of-frame nonproductive sequences were analyzed. TCRdb ran its own pipeline on the public reads, namely fastp trimming at Q25 and MiXCR clone calling, and kept in-frame beta chains. Every entry covers one CDR3 protein and lists the most common genes and DNA from its rows. Clone size and V and J calls follow TCRdb, not the original study. The sample table holds around 570,000 distinct CDR3 sequences, of which just under 10% were seen once. Roughly 3% of the sample is in the top ten clones.

Overall results and qualifications from the work: Out-of-frame TCR alpha sequences shared between twins showed an excess of low generation-probability sequences compared with coincidental sharing between unrelated individuals. Fewer insertions were carried by abundant cord blood beta clonotypes; a weaker similar trend was observed in young adult naive repertoires, while no such trend was observed in memory repertoires. Zero-insertion analyses could be partly confounded by invariant T cells such as MAIT and iNKT, although diverse VJ usage argued against such confounding for most clonotypes. Because the same donors could not be followed over many years, the conclusions depended on cross-sectional statistical analysis. Excess twin sharing in beta out-of-frame sequences was weaker because fewer shared sequences lowered the signal-to-noise ratio. Recombination models systematically underestimated out-of-frame TCR alpha sharing in monozygotic twins but agreed with sharing between unrelated individuals.

The sample also formed part of further work on yellow fever vaccine responses in identical twins. Per that second paper: The authors reported that the T cell response to vaccination in identical twins appeared partly convergent and partly personalized. The study precisely tracked vaccine-responding T cell clones in identical twins.

The chain links TRBV27 with TRBJ2-7; TRBD2 is a weak D gene call, 5 bases matching. The sequenced material came from PBMCs. This clonotype was obtained from a woman younger than 35 in good health. The CDR3 corresponds to CASSPYRTLSYEQYF. The DNA reads TGTGCCAGCAGTCCCTACCGGACTCTCTCCTACGAGCAGTACTTC.